Below, 14 T cell receptor beta chains from the same sample are listed, as sequenced in a study of CD8 T cells in Susac syndrome. RNA was extracted with the RNeasy kit, and a quantity of 0.5 to 1 ug was reverse transcribed using random hexamers. TCRdb fed the immunoSEQ multiplex PCR reads into MiXCR, producing one record per CDR3 protein. The table has almost 450,000 distinct CDR3 sequences, more than 80% seen once. Sequencing input: CD8+ T cells from PBMCs. The receptors stem from a human donor with multiple sclerosis.

The genes are TRBV7-2 and TRBJ1-3; D may be TRBD1 (6 bases). Germline assignment: CDR1 SGHTA and CDR2 FQGNSA. The CDR3 consists of 16 residues. Trimming removed 6 bases from V and 2 bases from J, with 17 bases in between. CDR3 in amino acids: CASSLIAGVPGNTIYF. In DNA form, the CDR3 reads TGTGCCAGCAGTTTGATTGCAGGGGTACCTGGAAACACCATATATTTT.

The chain combines TRBV28 with TRBJ2-5; weak D call: TRBD2 (7 bases). Germline CDR1 MDHEN, CDR2 SYDVKM. The CDR3 is 16 residues long. V lost 5 bases and J 5 bases, leaving 21 bases between the germline ends. The chain's CDR3 is CASSLLLGGDRETQYF. The CDR3 DNA reads as TGTGCCAGCAGTCTCCTACTAGGGGGGGACCGCGAGACCCAGTACTTC.

The chain has TRBV13 and TRBJ1-1; 9 bases map to TRBD1. V was pared by 2 bases and J by 5 bases, with 3 bases of the junction left unmatched. The CDR3 consists of 14 residues. Germline loops: CDR1 PRHDT, CDR2 FYEKMQ (reference sequence). CDR3 DNA: TGTGCCAGCAGCTTAAGACAGGGGGGAACTGAAGCTTTCTTT. As protein: CASSLRQGGTEAFF.

The chain employs TRBV6-1 and TRBJ2-1, with 10 nucleotides matching TRBD2. Trimming at V came to 2 bases and at J to 3 bases, leaving 4 bases not matched to a gene. This CDR3 is 16 amino acids long. CDR1 and CDR2 from the germline V gene are MNHNS and SASEGT. This CDR3 is CASSEIVAGGYNEQFF. CDR3 in DNA: TGTGCCAGCAGTGAAATCGTAGCGGGAGGCTACAATGAGCAGTTCTTC.

The CDR3 protein is CASSFRDGYEQYF. For the CDR3, the DNA is TGTGCCAGCAGCTTCCGGGACGGCTACGAGCAGTACTTC. The gene calls are TRBV7-9 and TRBJ2-7; D possibly uses TRBD1 or TRBD2 (5 bases each). CDR1 and CDR2 (germline): SEHNR, FQNEAQ (reference sequence). V gave up 3 bases and J gave up 3 bases, with 9 bases separating them. This CDR3 has 13 amino acids.

The J gene is TRBJ1-2, the V gene TRBV30, with TRBD1 matching 7 bases. V shed 3 bases, J shed 6 bases, and the junction held 1 base outside the gene matches. The CDR3 length is 11 residues. In germline, CDR1 is GTSNPN, CDR2 SVGIG (reference sequence). The CDR3 region is CAWSQGDGYTF. The CDR3 DNA is TGTGCCTGGAGCCAGGGGGATGGCTACACCTTC.

The chain joins TRBV6-1 to TRBJ1-1; the match to TRBD1 covers 8 bases. V lost 3 bases, J lost 10 bases, and 4 bases stayed unmatched. Looked up from germline, CDR1 is MNHNS and CDR2 is SASEGT. The length of the CDR3 is 12 residues. CDR3 region: CASSDGQGRAFF. The DNA of the CDR3 is TGTGCCAGCAGTGACGGACAGGGCCGAGCTTTCTTT.

This clonotype was detected a few times. V gene TRBV6-1 combines with J gene TRBJ1-1, with 9 nucleotides matching TRBD1. V was clipped by 8 bases and J by 5 bases; unmatched bases: 15. Germline V lookup: CDR1 MNHNS, CDR2 SASEGT. The CDR3 totals 16 residues. CDR3 loop: CASGGTGQLKGTEAFF. The DNA for the CDR3 is TGTGCCAGCGGAGGGACAGGGCAACTAAAGGGGACTGAAGCTTTCTTT.

This chain connects TRBV6-5 to TRBJ2-1; tentative D call: TRBD2 (6 bases). The CDR3 is 13 residues long. Deletions cut 4 bases from V and 5 bases from J, with 9 bases between. The germline V gene encodes CDR1 MNHEY and CDR2 SVGAGI. For the CDR3, the DNA is TGTGCCAGCAGTTGGGGACTCAACAATGAGCAGTTCTTC. This encodes CASSWGLNNEQFF.

The chain has TRBV7-9 and TRBJ2-5; the match to TRBD1 covers 9 bases. With 5 bases clipped from V and 2 bases from J, the junction kept 6 bases outside the gene matches. Germline V gene data show CDR1 as SEHNR and CDR2 as FQNEAQ (reference sequence). The CDR3 totals 15 residues. CDR3 nucleotide sequence: TGTGCCAGCAGCCCCGGGACAGGGACTCAAGAGACCCAGTACTTC. The encoded protein is CASSPGTGTQETQYF.

The chain couples TRBV14 to TRBJ2-3, with TRBD2 as a possible D gene (5 bases). CDR1 is SGHDN, CDR2 FVKESK, per germline. The CDR3 totals 15 residues. The V end lost 3 bases, the J end lost 0 bases, and 10 bases lay between the germline ends. CDR3 in DNA: TGTGCCAGCAGCCAGAACTGGACTAGCACAGATACGCAGTATTTT. Amino acids: CASSQNWTSTDTQYF.

The rearrangement uses TRBV19 and TRBJ2-1; D might be TRBD1 (5 bases). Trimming shortened V by 3 bases and J by 1 base, and 10 bases separated the two germline ends. CDR3 length: 15 residues. The V gene's germline CDR1 is LNHDA and CDR2 SQIVND (reference sequence). This CDR3 reads CASSISGISYNEQFF. CDR3 coding DNA: TGTGCCAGTAGTATCTCAGGGATTTCCTACAATGAGCAGTTCTTC.

V gene TRBV6-5 combines with J gene TRBJ2-1, with TRBD2 matching 11 bases. V lost 5 bases to trimming and J lost 8 bases; unmatched junction nucleotides: 8. This CDR3 has 15 amino acids. Germline assignment: CDR1 MNHEY and CDR2 SVGAGI. For the CDR3, the DNA is TGTGCCAGCAGTACCCTAGCGGGGGGTGGAGATGAGCAGTTCTTC. Amino acid sequence: CASSTLAGGGDEQFF.

The chain uses TRBV5-1 and TRBJ2-3; the match to TRBD2 covers 11 bases. CDR1 and CDR2 (germline): SGHRS, YFSETQ. The CDR3 is 18 amino acids. After removal of 0 bases from V and 0 bases from J, the junction contained 6 bases not matched to a gene. In nucleotides, the CDR3 is TGCGCCAGCAGCTTGGGACTAGCGGGACCCTTTAGCACAGATACGCAGTATTTT. Its translation is CASSLGLAGPFSTDTQYF.